Listed below are T cell receptor beta chains from one sample, sequenced in a study of OX40 agonist ivuxolimab in advanced cancers. Only in-frame clones appear in the TCRdb table, and some are missing; sequencing was by immunoSEQ multiplex PCR. The data show roughly 96,000 clones, around 80% seen once. The input for sequencing was CD4+ or CD8+ T cells sorted from blood, taken in a trial of the OX40 agonist ivuxolimab. The receptor set was obtained from an adult with an advanced solid tumor such as melanoma, head and neck, liver or kidney cancer. The CDR3 runs from the conserved cysteine through the conserved F or W. The D gene is left open where the match is weak. A clone size is listed for some rows: how often the clone was seen (once, few, many), or a class if it is expanded.

TRBJ1-2,TRBV6-1,TRBD1,.,CASSEAWTGANYGYTF,TGTGCCAGCAGTGAAGCCTGGACAGGGGCTAACTATGGCTACACCTTC
TRBJ1-5,TRBV9,.,.,CASSVRVGNQPQHF,TGTGCCAGCAGCGTTAGAGTTGGCAATCAGCCCCAGCATTTT
TRBJ2-2,TRBV18,TRBD2,.,CASSPPGTSGVTGELFF,TGTGCCAGCTCACCACCAGGGACTAGCGGTGTTACCGGGGAGCTGTTTTTT
TRBJ1-1,TRBV6-1,.,.,CASSEAGGNTEAFF,TGTGCCAGCAGTGAAGCGGGTGGAAACACTGAAGCTTTCTTT
TRBJ2-2,TRBV7-2,.,few,CASSLAGELFF,TGTGCCAGCAGCTTAGCCGGGGAGCTGTTTTTT
TRBJ1-4,TRBV9,TRBD1,.,CASSGTGTATNEKLFF,TGTGCCAGCAGCGGAACCGGGACAGCAACTAATGAAAAACTGTTTTTT
TRBJ1-5,TRBV7-3,.,.,CASSFVGREGWQPQHF,TGTGCCAGCAGCTTTGTCGGCAGGGAAGGTTGGCAGCCCCAGCATTTT
TRBJ1-2,TRBV7-8,TRBD1,.,CASSLALGGSGYTF,TGTGCCAGCAGCTTAGCGTTAGGGGGCTCTGGCTACACCTTC
TRBJ1-1,TRBV18,.,.,CASSLNPNTEAFF,TGTGCCAGCTCCCTCAATCCTAACACTGAAGCTTTCTTT
TRBJ2-1,TRBV18,.,.,CASSPGPDRFF,TGTGCCAGCTCACCAGGGCCTGACCGGTTCTTC
TRBJ1-1,TRBV5-4,.,.,CASSFGAQNTEAFF,TGTGCCAGCAGCTTCGGCGCCCAGAACACTGAAGCTTTCTTT
TRBJ1-5,TRBV30,TRBD1,.,CAWSAGTGVPQHF,TGTGCCTGGAGTGCCGGGACAGGGGTGCCCCAGCATTTT
TRBJ2-7,TRBV29-1,TRBD1,once,CSVEGTGPYEQYF,TGCAGCGTTGAAGGGACAGGTCCCTACGAGCAGTACTTC
TRBJ2-2,TRBV6-5,.,.,CASSRLWEGTGELFF,TGTGCCAGCAGTAGATTGTGGGAAGGGACCGGGGAGCTGTTTTTT
TRBJ2-7,TRBV7-2,.,.,CASSPRGYEQYF,TGTGCCAGCAGCCCCAGGGGATACGAGCAGTACTTC
TRBJ2-5,TRBV29-1,.,.,CSVEKSGNQETQYF,TGCAGCGTTGAGAAGAGCGGCAACCAAGAGACCCAGTACTTC
TRBJ2-7,TRBV2,TRBD2,.,CASRDRLAAYEQYF,TGTGCCAGCAGAGATCGACTAGCGGCCTACGAGCAGTACTTC
TRBJ1-2,TRBV9,.,.,CASSVRESAYGYTF,TGTGCCAGCAGCGTAAGGGAATCCGCCTATGGCTACACCTTC
TRBJ2-7,TRBV6-5,.,.,CASSYDSTSSYEQYF,TGTGCCAGCAGTTACGACAGCACTAGCTCTTACGAGCAGTACTTC
TRBJ1-1,TRBV6-1,.,.,CASSESRNTEAFF,TGTGCCAGCAGTGAATCCAGGAACACTGAAGCTTTCTTT
TRBJ2-2,TRBV7-9,TRBD2,.,CASSQKGLAGTGELFF,TGTGCCAGCAGCCAGAAGGGACTAGCGGGCACCGGGGAGCTGTTTTTT
TRBJ2-2,TRBV7-2,.,once,CASTSPNTGELFF,TGTGCCAGCACCTCCCCGAACACCGGGGAGCTGTTTTTT
TRBJ2-5,TRBV29-1,.,.,CSVAEYSQETQYF,TGCAGCGTTGCTGAGTACTCCCAAGAGACCCAGTACTTC